This T cell receptor beta chain was captured in a study of PD-1 blockade in classical Hodgkin lymphoma. There are 13 residues in the CDR3. Germline CDR1 and CDR2: SGHTA and FQGNSA. Trimming pared 2 bases from V and 1 base from J, leaving 5 bases between. Here immunoSEQ multiplex PCR was the method, and the copy in TCRdb shows in-frame clones only, minus some. The data contain around 25,000 clones, under 75% of them seen just once; the ten biggest clones take up 25% to 30%. The time point was: cycle 4 day 1 (C4D1), after five to seven weeks of nivolumab. Following autologous stem cell transplantation, relapse occurred in every patient, and exposure to brentuximab vedotin varied.

The source is a human donor with classical Hodgkin lymphoma. The sequencing here drew on peripheral blood mononuclear cells (PBMCs), taken before the fourth cycle of nivolumab. The chain carries TRBV7-2 and TRBJ1-2; D call uncertain. Here the CDR3 reads CASSLQINYGYTF. In DNA form, the CDR3 reads TGTGCCAGCAGCTTACAGATTAACTATGGCTACACCTTC.